One and the same sample provided the 14 T cell receptor beta chains below, sequenced in a study of neurological immune-mediated disorders (dated by TCRdb to between 2019 and 2020). In light of the paper, this sample's time point label describes: longitudinal time-point 3. To prepare the library, 5' RACE was applied. Instrument used: Illumina HiSeq 2500. The public reads were reprocessed in TCRdb via fastp at Q25 and MiXCR, keeping in-frame beta chains. Entries that share a CDR3 protein sequence are merged under the most common genes and DNA. This sample is represented by 84,000 or so distinct CDR3 sequences; 4.3% of them were singletons. Of the sample, over 5.5% is held by the ten largest clones. The sequencing input was PBMCs. The receptor source for this set is a woman in her sixties or seventies with multiple sclerosis.

This clonotype was observed many times. J is TRBJ1-6 and V is TRBV5-1; TRBD1 aligns across 8 bases. Per germline, CDR1 SGHRS and CDR2 YFSETQ. The length of the CDR3 is 17 residues. The V segment lost 4 bases and the J segment 7 bases; nucleotides outside the gene matches: 13. Here the CDR3 reads CASSTNGQGAVNSPLHF. The CDR3 nucleotides are TGCGCCAGCAGCACTAATGGACAGGGTGCTGTAAATTCACCCCTCCACTTT.

This clonotype came up many times. The V gene is TRBV5-6, the J gene TRBJ2-5; D might be TRBD1 (6 bases). V lost 0 bases and J 5 bases, leaving 17 bases between the germline ends. Germline loops: CDR1 SGHDT, CDR2 YYEEEE. CDR3 length: 16 residues. CDR3 sequence reads: CASSLGPPMGAETQYF. The CDR3 coding sequence is TGTGCCAGCAGCTTGGGCCCACCGATGGGGGCGGAGACCCAGTACTTC.

This clonotype was counted ten times or more. The rearrangement links TRBV10-2 to TRBJ2-7, with 11 nucleotides matching TRBD2. Germline CDR1 is WSHSY and CDR2 is SAAADI. V was pared by 6 bases and J by 3 bases, with 1 base of the junction left unmatched. This CDR3 region has 13 residues. CDR3: CASRGLADYEQYF. CDR3 nucleotides: TGCGCCAGCAGGGGACTAGCGGACTACGAGCAGTACTTC.

This clonotype was counted ten times or more. The V call is TRBV7-2, the J call TRBJ2-1; D remains ambiguous. The ends were cut back, 5 bases at V and 9 bases at J, with 8 bases in the middle. Germline V CDR1 and CDR2: SGHTA, FQGNSA. The CDR3 consists of 11 residues. CDR3 nucleotide sequence: TGTGCCAGCAGCCCCCGCCCTGAGCAGTTCTTC. Amino acid sequence: CASSPRPEQFF. Looking up the rest from reference TRBV7-2 and TRBJ2-1 gives the full variable domain: GAGVSQSPSNKVTEKGKDVELRCDPISGHTALYWYRQSLGQGLEFLIYFQGNSAPDKSGLPSDRFSAERTGGSVSTLTIQRTQQEDSAVYLCASSPRPEQFFGPGTRLTVL.

This clonotype was detected ten times or more. The chain carries TRBV5-1 and TRBJ1-5; possible D gene TRBD1, 5 bases. Germline V gene data show CDR1 as SGHRS and CDR2 as YFSETQ. Between the trimmed V and J ends, which lost 8 bases and 2 bases, there was a span of 14 bases. The CDR3 runs 14 residues. CDR3 protein: CASSRDAGNQPQHF. DNA for the CDR3: TGCGCCAGTTCCAGGGACGCGGGCAATCAGCCCCAGCATTTT.

This clonotype was counted between two and nine times. The V and J genes are TRBV6-5 and TRBJ1-2, with TRBD1 identical over 10 bases. Germline V gene sequence: CDR1 MNHEY, CDR2 SVGAGI. Losses at the gene ends were 0 bases for V and 5 bases for J; bases not matched to a gene: 6. CDR3 length: 16 amino acids. The CDR3 here is CASSYSTGTGVYGYTF. The CDR3 nucleotides read TGTGCCAGCAGTTACTCGACAGGGACAGGGGTATATGGCTACACCTTC.

In this sample, this clonotype turned up many times. The chain employs TRBV5-1 and TRBJ1-5; the match to TRBD1 covers 7 bases. The CDR3 covers 16 residues. Trimming cost V 4 bases and J 0 bases; bases outside gene matches: 7. Per germline, CDR1 SGHRS and CDR2 YFSETQ. This CDR3 is CASSPGQDASNQPQHF. Here the CDR3 DNA reads TGCGCCAGCAGCCCAGGACAGGATGCTAGCAATCAGCCCCAGCATTTT.

At least ten counts were recorded for this clonotype. This sequence joins TRBV12-3 or TRBV12-4 and TRBJ1-3; 7 nucleotides align to TRBD1. The CDR3 runs 14 residues. J was trimmed by 0 bases and V by 4 bases; bases with no gene match: 0. The CDR3 DNA reads TGTGCCAGCAGTTACAGGGGCTCTGGAAACACCATATATTTT. Its translation is CASSYRGSGNTIYF.

This clonotype was counted many times. The chain combines TRBV14 with TRBJ2-7; D possibly matches TRBD1 or TRBD2 (5 bases each). Deletions cut 0 bases from V and 4 bases from J, with 10 bases between. This CDR3 comprises 14 residues. CDR1 and CDR2 from the germline V gene are SGHDN and FVKESK. CDR3 sequence: CASSQDHGAYEQYF. The DNA of the CDR3 is TGTGCCAGCAGCCAAGATCACGGGGCGTACGAGCAGTACTTC.

This clonotype was picked up many times. The rearrangement links TRBV10-1 to TRBJ1-1, with 9 bases fitting TRBD1. The trim removed 5 bases at V and 6 bases at J, leaving 4 bases unmatched. There are 13 residues in the CDR3. Germline V CDR1 and CDR2: WNHNN, SYGVQD (reference sequence). CDR3 in amino acids: CASSTGGSAEAFF. The DNA for the CDR3 is TGCGCCAGCAGTACAGGGGGCAGCGCTGAAGCTTTCTTT.

This clonotype was detected many times. CDR3 sequence reads: CASSDPTGGEETQYF. The CDR3 DNA follows: TGCGCCAGCAGCGACCCTACAGGGGGGGAAGAGACCCAGTACTTC. This rearrangement joins TRBV5-1 to TRBJ2-5; D is perhaps TRBD1 (8 bases). V was shortened by 4 bases and J by 3 bases, with 16 bases between the two germline ends. This CDR3 spans 15 amino acids. Germline lookup yields CDR1 SGHRS and CDR2 YFSETQ.

In its sample, this clonotype ranks as medium-sized (0.01 to 0.1%). The gene calls are TRBV7-8 and TRBJ1-4; D gene uncertain. In germline, CDR1 is SGHVS, CDR2 FQNEAQ. V shed 5 bases and J shed 4 bases, with 8 bases lying between them. This CDR3 comprises 13 residues. DNA of the CDR3: TGTGCCAGCAGCGACGGGCTTAATGAAAAACTGTTTTTT. It specifies CASSDGLNEKLFF.

This clonotype occurred many times. The chain joins TRBV7-2 to TRBJ1-3; weak D call: TRBD1 (5 bases). V was clipped by 1 base and J by 0 bases, with 7 bases between them. The length of the CDR3 is 15 residues. CDR1 SGHTA and CDR2 FQGNSA come from the germline V gene. DNA for the CDR3: TGTGCCAGCAGCTTAGGGACATTCTCTGGAAACACCATATATTTT. The encoded protein is CASSLGTFSGNTIYF. The full variable domain, with the rest looked up from reference TRBV7-2 and TRBJ1-3, is GAGVSQSPSNKVTEKGKDVELRCDPISGHTALYWYRQSLGQGLEFLIYFQGNSAPDKSGLPSDRFSAERTGGSVSTLTIQRTQQEDSAVYLCASSLGTFSGNTIYFGEGSWLTVV.

This clonotype was recorded at least ten times. The chain has TRBV5-1 and TRBJ2-2; 8 bases fit TRBD1. The CDR3 extends over 14 amino acids. Germline V gives CDR1 SGHRS, CDR2 YFSETQ. The V gene end was trimmed by 4 bases and the J gene end by 7 bases; junction bases not matched to a gene: 6. CDR3 residues: CASSGTGVNGELFF. The CDR3 nucleotides are TGCGCCAGCAGCGGGACAGGAGTGAACGGGGAGCTGTTTTTT.